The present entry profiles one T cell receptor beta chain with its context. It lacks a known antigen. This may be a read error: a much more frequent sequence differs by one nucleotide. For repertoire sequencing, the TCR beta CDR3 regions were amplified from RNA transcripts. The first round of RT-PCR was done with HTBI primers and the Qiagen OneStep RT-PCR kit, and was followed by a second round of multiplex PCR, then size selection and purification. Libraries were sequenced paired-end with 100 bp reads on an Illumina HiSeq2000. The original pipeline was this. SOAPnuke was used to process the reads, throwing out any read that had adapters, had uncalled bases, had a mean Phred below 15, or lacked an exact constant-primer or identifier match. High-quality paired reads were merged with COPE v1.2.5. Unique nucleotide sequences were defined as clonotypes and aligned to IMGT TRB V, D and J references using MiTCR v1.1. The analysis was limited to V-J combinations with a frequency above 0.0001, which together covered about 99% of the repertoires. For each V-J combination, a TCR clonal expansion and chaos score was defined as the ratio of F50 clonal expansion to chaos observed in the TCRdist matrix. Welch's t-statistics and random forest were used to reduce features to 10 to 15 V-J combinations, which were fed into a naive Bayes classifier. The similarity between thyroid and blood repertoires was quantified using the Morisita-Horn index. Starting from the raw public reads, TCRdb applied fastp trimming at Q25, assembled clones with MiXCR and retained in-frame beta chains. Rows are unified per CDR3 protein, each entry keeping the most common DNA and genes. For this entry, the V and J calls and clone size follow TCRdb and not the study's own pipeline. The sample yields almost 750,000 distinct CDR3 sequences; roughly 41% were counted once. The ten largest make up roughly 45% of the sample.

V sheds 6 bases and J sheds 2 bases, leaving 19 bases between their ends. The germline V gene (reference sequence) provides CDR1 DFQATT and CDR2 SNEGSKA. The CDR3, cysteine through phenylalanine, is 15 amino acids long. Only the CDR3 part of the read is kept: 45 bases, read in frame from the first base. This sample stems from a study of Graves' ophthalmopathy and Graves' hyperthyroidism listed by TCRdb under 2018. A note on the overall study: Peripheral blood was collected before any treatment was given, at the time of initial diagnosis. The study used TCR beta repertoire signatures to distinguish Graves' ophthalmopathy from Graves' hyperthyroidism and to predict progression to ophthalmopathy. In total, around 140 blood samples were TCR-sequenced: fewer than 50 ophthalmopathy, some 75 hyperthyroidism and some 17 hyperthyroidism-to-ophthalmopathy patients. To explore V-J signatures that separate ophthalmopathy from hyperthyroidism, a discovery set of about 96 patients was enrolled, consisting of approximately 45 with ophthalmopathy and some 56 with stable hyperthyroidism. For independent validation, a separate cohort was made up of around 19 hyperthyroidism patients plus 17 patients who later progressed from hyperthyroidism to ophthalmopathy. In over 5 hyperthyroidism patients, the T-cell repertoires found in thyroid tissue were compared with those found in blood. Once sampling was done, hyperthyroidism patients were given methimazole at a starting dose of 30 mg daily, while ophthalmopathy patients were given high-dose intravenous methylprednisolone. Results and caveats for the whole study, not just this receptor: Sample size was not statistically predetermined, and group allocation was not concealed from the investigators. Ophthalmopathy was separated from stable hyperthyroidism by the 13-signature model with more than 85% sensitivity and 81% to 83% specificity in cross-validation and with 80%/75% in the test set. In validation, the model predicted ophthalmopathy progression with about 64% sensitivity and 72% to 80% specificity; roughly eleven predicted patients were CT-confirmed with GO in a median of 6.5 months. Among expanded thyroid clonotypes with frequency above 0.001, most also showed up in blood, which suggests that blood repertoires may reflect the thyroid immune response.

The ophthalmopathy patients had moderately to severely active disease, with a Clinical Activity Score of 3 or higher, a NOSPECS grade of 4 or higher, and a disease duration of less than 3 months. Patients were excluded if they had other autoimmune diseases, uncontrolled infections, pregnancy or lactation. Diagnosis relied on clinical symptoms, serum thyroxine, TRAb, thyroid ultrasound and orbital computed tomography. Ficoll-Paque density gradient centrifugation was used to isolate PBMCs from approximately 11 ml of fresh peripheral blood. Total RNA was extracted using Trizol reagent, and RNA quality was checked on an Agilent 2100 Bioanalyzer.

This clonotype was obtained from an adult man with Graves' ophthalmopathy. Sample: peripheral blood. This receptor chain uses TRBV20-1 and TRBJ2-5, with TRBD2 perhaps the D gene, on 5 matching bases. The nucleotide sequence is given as TGCAGTGCGAACACAGAGGGCGGTGGACAAGAGACCCAGTACTTC. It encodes CSANTEGGGQETQYF.